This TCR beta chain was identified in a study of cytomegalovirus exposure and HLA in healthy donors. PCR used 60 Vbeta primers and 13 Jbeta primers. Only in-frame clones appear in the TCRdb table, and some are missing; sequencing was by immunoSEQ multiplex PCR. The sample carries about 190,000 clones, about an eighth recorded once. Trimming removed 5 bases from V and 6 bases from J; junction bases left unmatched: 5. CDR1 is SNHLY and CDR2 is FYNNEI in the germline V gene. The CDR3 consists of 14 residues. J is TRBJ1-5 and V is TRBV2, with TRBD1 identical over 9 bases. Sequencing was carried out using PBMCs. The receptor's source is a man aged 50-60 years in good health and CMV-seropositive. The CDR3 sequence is CASSPQGAGQPQHF. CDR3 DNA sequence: TGTGCCAGCAGTCCACAGGGGGCGGGTCAGCCCCAGCATTTT.